These 7 T cell receptor beta chains were sequenced from one sample in a study of T cells after yellow fever vaccination. TCRdb re-derived calls from the 5' RACE reads in MiXCR, one entry per CDR3 protein. The sample contains under 400,000 distinct CDR3 sequences, 9.5% to 13% of which appear only once. The starting material was PBMCs, obtained on the day of the first yellow fever vaccination. These receptors all stem from a young man who received the YFV17D yellow fever vaccine.

This clonotype has a handful of counts. The V gene is TRBV7-2, the J gene TRBJ1-5, with D unclear. The CDR3 sequence is 15 residues long. Germline V gives CDR1 SGHTA, CDR2 FQGNSA. The germline V and J ends were trimmed by 2 bases and 1 base, with 9 bases remaining between them. The CDR3 loop is CASSLFLDSNQPQHF. CDR3 nucleotides: TGTGCCAGCAGCTTATTCCTTGACAGCAATCAGCCCCAGCATTTT.

In its sample, this clonotype was seen a few times. The V call is TRBV4-1, the J call TRBJ2-7; the D gene is possibly TRBD2 (6 bases). This CDR3 has 13 amino acids. Germline V gene lookup returns CDR1 MGHRA and CDR2 YSYEKL. V shed 0 bases and J shed 6 bases, with 9 bases lying between them. The CDR3 nucleotides are TGCGCCAGCAGCCAAGATGGCGGGGTCGAGCAGTACTTC. Translated: CASSQDGGVEQYF.

This clonotype showed up many times. The rearrangement joins TRBV3-1 to TRBJ2-3, with TRBD2 matching 7 bases. V was clipped by 2 bases and J by 1 base; unmatched bases: 6. The CDR3 loop spans 16 amino acids. The germline gives CDR1 LGHDT, CDR2 YNNKEL (reference sequence). In DNA form, the CDR3 reads TGTGCCAGCAGCCAACTAGAGCGGGACCGCACAGATACGCAGTATTTT. Translating gives CASSQLERDRTDTQYF.

The chain joins TRBV18 to TRBJ1-6, with D perhaps matching TRBD1 (5 bases). The CDR3 spans 15 residues. Germline CDR1 is KGHSH and CDR2 is LQKENI. Trimming removed 3 bases at V and 10 bases at J, with 16 bases between. The CDR3 loop reads CASSPAGDSSSPLHF. The CDR3 DNA sequence: TGTGCCAGCTCACCGGCGGGGGACTCTAGCTCACCCCTCCACTTT.

This clonotype was picked up many times. The genes are TRBV4-3 and TRBJ2-2; the match to TRBD2 covers 10 bases. Germline V gives CDR1 LGHNA, CDR2 YSLEER. CDR3 size: 18 residues. The J segment lost 2 bases and the V segment lost 0 bases, leaving 6 bases of the junction unmatched. The CDR3 region has the DNA TGCGCCAGCAGCCAAGACCAGACTAGCGGGTCAAACACCGGGGAGCTGTTTTTT. Translation: CASSQDQTSGSNTGELFF.

This clonotype has a handful of counts. V gene TRBV7-9 combines with J gene TRBJ2-3, with D possibly matching TRBD2 (6 bases). This CDR3 spans 16 amino acids. The germline CDR1 and CDR2 sequences are SEHNR and FQNEAQ (reference sequence). The V and J ends lost 2 bases and 3 bases respectively, with 15 bases between them. The CDR3 DNA reads TGTGCCAGCAGCTTAAGAAAGGCCCGGGGGACAGATACGCAGTATTTT. Protein sequence: CASSLRKARGTDTQYF.

CDR3 nucleotides: TGCAGCGGAAAAGACAGGGAGCAGTTCTTC. It codes for CSGKDREQFF. The genes are TRBV29-1 and TRBJ2-1; a weak D match, TRBD1 (6 bases). Trimming shortened V by 7 bases and J by 10 bases, and 11 bases separated the two germline ends. Germline CDR1 and CDR2: SQVTM and ANQGSEA. The CDR3 sequence is 10 residues long.